The 27 T cell receptor beta chains given below trace back to one sample, sequenced in a study of blood T cells in healthy people across ages. Alongside a J-beta primer mix, a sample-barcoded 5' primer served in a second PCR lasting 7 to 11 cycles. Via MiXCR, TCRdb re-called the 5' RACE reads, giving one row per CDR3 protein. The data show about 510,000 distinct CDR3 sequences, around a quarter seen once. In addition, the sample was reused for a study of T cells of mothers and their children.

Sequencing was performed on blood. Receptors originate from a boy aged 2 to 10 in good health.

The chain couples TRBV20-1 to TRBJ1-2, with D uncertain. The germline V gene encodes CDR1 DFQATT and CDR2 SNEGSKA (reference sequence). The CDR3 consists of 14 residues. The V gene lost 5 bases and the J gene lost 5 bases, with 18 bases spanning the gap. As DNA, the CDR3 is TGCAGTGCTCCCGACGGAGGAGGGCCGTATGGCTACACCTTC. Translation gives CSAPDGGGPYGYTF.

The CDR3 nucleotides are TGCGCCAGCAGCTTGTCGGTTGGGCAGGGTAGAGGGGGTCTCTACGAGACCCAGTACTTC. As protein: CASSLSVGQGRGGLYETQYF. V usage is TRBV5-1 and J usage is TRBJ2-5; perhaps TRBD1 as D (6 bases). The CDR3 totals 20 residues. V lost 1 base and J lost 5, with 30 bases in between. Germline CDR1 SGHRS, CDR2 YFSETQ.

This clonotype was observed a handful of times. The V and J genes are TRBV5-1 and TRBJ2-7; 7 positions match TRBD1. The germline V gene has CDR1 SGHRS and CDR2 YFSETQ. Trimming took 3 bases from V and 4 from J; bases not matched to a gene: 7. The CDR3 spans 14 residues. DNA of the CDR3: TGCGCCAGCAGCTCTCGAGGGGGCGATTACGAGCAGTACTTC. Amino acids: CASSSRGGDYEQYF. Full variable domain (rest looked up from reference TRBV5-1 and TRBJ2-7): KAGVTQTPRYLIKTRGQQVTLSCSPISGHRSVSWYQQTPGQGLQFLFEYFSETQRNKGNFPGRFSGRQFSNSRSEMNVSTLELGDSALYLCASSSRGGDYEQYFGPGTRLTVT.

This clonotype occurred a few times. The J gene is TRBJ2-5, the V gene TRBV12-3 or TRBV12-4; possible D gene TRBD2, 5 bases. V was pared by 4 bases and J by 2 bases, with 8 bases between. The CDR3 totals 13 residues. CDR3 DNA sequence: TGTGCCAGCAGTTGGACTGAGCAAGAGACCCAGTACTTC. It specifies CASSWTEQETQYF.

The sample holds a few counts of this clonotype. The chain uses TRBV20-1 and TRBJ2-7, with 8 bases matching TRBD2. The CDR3 loop spans 15 amino acids. Looked up from germline, CDR1 is DFQATT and CDR2 is SNEGSKA (reference sequence). V was pared by 5 bases and J by 7 bases, with 16 bases of the junction left unmatched. DNA of the CDR3: TGCAGTGCTCCTCCACCCTCTGGCGGGAGGAGTGAGCAGTACTTC. The encoded protein is CSAPPPSGGRSEQYF.

This clonotype was seen more than once but under ten times. The chain uses TRBV27 and TRBJ2-2; D is unresolved. Looked up from germline, CDR1 is MNHEY and CDR2 is SMNVEV (reference sequence). The CDR3 has 14 amino acids. The V end lost 4 bases, the J end lost 1 base, and 7 bases lay between the germline ends. The CDR3 reads CASSWAVNTGELFF. CDR3 DNA sequence: TGTGCCAGCAGTTGGGCAGTGAACACCGGGGAGCTGTTTTTT.

This clonotype was recorded a few times. V gene TRBV6-1 combines with J gene TRBJ2-5; TRBD2 matches 10 bases. Per the germline V gene, CDR1 is MNHNS and CDR2 is SASEGT. This CDR3 is built from 20 residues. V dropped 0 bases and J dropped 5; count of bases not matched to a gene: 18. The CDR3 spells CASSEAESASGRLGPETQYF. CDR3 bases: TGTGCCAGCAGTGAAGCGGAGTCGGCTAGCGGGAGATTGGGCCCGGAGACCCAGTACTTC.

This chain joins TRBV20-1 and TRBJ1-5; D remains ambiguous. The CDR3 is 14 amino acids. Germline values: CDR1 DFQATT, CDR2 SNEGSKA (reference sequence). Trimming left V 1 base short and J 6 bases short, with 13 bases between. The DNA for the CDR3 is TGCAGTGCTAGAGGGGCTCTAACGGGTCAGCCCCAGCATTTT. Amino acids: CSARGALTGQPQHF.

This sequence joins TRBV9 and TRBJ2-7; a possible D gene is TRBD2 (6 bases). CDR1 is SGDLS, CDR2 YYNGEE, per germline. V dropped 0 bases and J dropped 7 bases, with 17 bases sitting between them. The CDR3 runs 15 residues. The DNA for the CDR3 is TGTGCCAGCAGCGTAGAACCGGGGGTGGAAGGGGAGCAGTACTTC. Protein product: CASSVEPGVEGEQYF. Full variable domain (remainder filled in from reference TRBV9 and TRBJ2-7): DSGVTQTPKHLITATGQRVTLRCSPRSGDLSVYWYQQSLDQGLQFLIQYYNGEERAKGNILERFSAQQFPDLHSELNLSSLELGDSALYFCASSVEPGVEGEQYFGPGTRLTVT.

This clonotype has just a few counts. J is TRBJ2-5 and V is TRBV4-3, with 8 bases aligning to TRBD1. Germline CDR1 is LGHNA and CDR2 is YSLEER. With 4 bases clipped from V and 5 bases from J, the junction kept 15 bases outside the gene matches. CDR3 length: 17 amino acids. CDR3 region: CASSPWGSGQGLETQYF. CDR3 in DNA: TGCGCCAGCAGCCCGTGGGGATCTGGACAGGGTTTGGAGACCCAGTACTTC.

A few counts support this clonotype. The V and J genes are TRBV5-1 and TRBJ2-4; 7 bases line up with TRBD1. The CDR3 totals 15 residues. Trimming at V came to 4 bases and at J to 9 bases, leaving 13 bases not matched to a gene. The germline V gene encodes CDR1 SGHRS and CDR2 YFSETQ. CDR3 nucleotides: TGCGCCAGCAGCCCGACCCGGGGACAGAAGAGCATTCAGTACTTC. It is translated as CASSPTRGQKSIQYF. Combining the CDR3 with reference TRBV5-1 and TRBJ2-4 gives the whole variable domain KAGVTQTPRYLIKTRGQQVTLSCSPISGHRSVSWYQQTPGQGLQFLFEYFSETQRNKGNFPGRFSGRQFSNSRSEMNVSTLELGDSALYLCASSPTRGQKSIQYFGAGTRLSVL.

There are a few counts of this clonotype. The genes are TRBV10-1 and TRBJ2-2, with TRBD1 identical over 7 bases. V dropped 8 bases and J dropped 0; count of bases not matched to a gene: 3. CDR3 length equals 14 residues. Germline-derived CDR1 and CDR2 are WNHNN and SYGVQD (reference sequence). The CDR3 nucleotides read TGCGCCAGCCCCGGGACAGCGAACACCGGGGAGCTGTTTTTT. It is translated as CASPGTANTGELFF.

This CDR3 reads CASSFRQGGNYGYTF. The CDR3 nucleotides read TGTGCCAGCAGCTTTCGACAGGGCGGAAACTATGGCTACACCTTC. This chain uses TRBV5-6 with TRBJ1-2; 7 nucleotides match TRBD1. Germline values: CDR1 SGHDT, CDR2 YYEEEE. The CDR3 runs 15 residues. The V gene end was trimmed by 2 bases and the J gene end by 2 bases; junction bases not matched to a gene: 6.

The sample holds a few counts of this clonotype. The chain links TRBV7-9 to TRBJ2-1, with 9 bases fitting TRBD1. J lost 0 bases, V lost 5 bases, and 5 bases had no gene match. CDR3 length: 16 amino acids. Germline CDR1 and CDR2: SEHNR and FQNEAQ (reference sequence). The CDR3, as DNA: TGTGCCAGCAGCCAGCACAGGGGGCGCTCCTACAATGAGCAGTTCTTC. It encodes CASSQHRGRSYNEQFF.

The chain carries TRBV28 and TRBJ1-5; D may be TRBD1 (6 bases). V was clipped by 2 bases and J by 0 bases, with 14 bases between them. This CDR3 is built from 17 residues. Per the germline V gene, CDR1 is MDHEN and CDR2 is SYDVKM. The CDR3 DNA reads TGTGCCAGCAGTTTAGTACAGGGCATCACTAGCAATCAGCCCCAGCATTTT. Translated, it gives CASSLVQGITSNQPQHF.

This clonotype was found a few times. The chain couples TRBV15 to TRBJ2-3; D not resolved. Germline CDR1 LNHNV, CDR2 YYDKDF (reference sequence). V was shortened by 5 bases and J by 0 bases, with 6 bases between the two germline ends. The CDR3 is 13 residues long. The CDR3 bases are TGTGCCACCAGCTCTGACAGCACAGATACGCAGTATTTT. Its translation: CATSSDSTDTQYF. The full variable domain, rest sourced from reference TRBV15 and TRBJ2-3, is DAMVIQNPRYQVTQFGKPVTLSCSQTLNHNVMYWYQQKSSQAPKLLFHYYDKDFNNEADTPDNFQSRRPNTSFCFLDIRSPGLGDTAMYLCATSSDSTDTQYFGPGTRLTVL.

The chain has TRBV5-1 and TRBJ2-5, with 11 nucleotides matching TRBD2. V gave up 5 bases and J gave up 2 bases; unmatched junction bases: 11. The CDR3 runs 17 residues. Germline lookup yields CDR1 SGHRS and CDR2 YFSETQ. The CDR3 loop reads CASRSLGTSGGQETQYF. CDR3 DNA sequence: TGCGCCAGCAGATCACTTGGGACTAGCGGTGGACAAGAGACCCAGTACTTC.

J is TRBJ2-7 and V is TRBV10-3; D not resolved. V lost 0 bases to trimming and J lost 6 bases, with 9 bases between them. Germline V lookup: CDR1 ENHRY, CDR2 SYGVKD. CDR3 size: 13 residues. CDR3 amino acids: CAISESMGSEQYF. CDR3 DNA: TGTGCCATCAGTGAGTCGATGGGGTCCGAGCAGTACTTC.

This clonotype was observed many times. The chain has TRBV6-5 and TRBJ2-7; no definite D call. The ends were cut back, 2 bases at V and 0 bases at J, with 5 bases in the middle. The CDR3 contains 13 residues. CDR1 is MNHEY, CDR2 SVGAGI, per germline. The CDR3 region is CASSYAISYEQYF. DNA of the CDR3: TGTGCCAGCAGTTACGCGATCTCCTACGAGCAGTACTTC.

The chain recombines TRBV5-1 with TRBJ2-5; 9 positions agree with TRBD2. The J call is uncertain, as TRBJ2-7 better fits the DNA end. This CDR3 is 14 amino acids long. The germline V gene has CDR1 SGHRS and CDR2 YFSETQ. The CDR3: CASSRGTSFNEQYF. In nucleotides, the CDR3 is TGCGCCAGCAGCAGGGGGACTAGCTTCAACGAGCAGTACTTC.

This clonotype showed up just a few times. V is TRBV12-3 or TRBV12-4 and J is TRBJ2-5; a weak D match, TRBD1 (5 bases). Trimming took off 1 base at V and 4 bases at J, with 13 bases between the two ends. CDR3 length: 15 amino acids. The CDR3 DNA sequence: TGTGCCAGCAGTTTAGTGCCAGGGTTGGGAGAGACCCAGTACTTC. Its protein product is CASSLVPGLGETQYF.

The chain recombines TRBV7-9 with TRBJ2-7; D is uncertain. Trimming cost V 5 bases and J 3 bases, with 14 bases left between them. Germline V gene data show CDR1 as SEHNR and CDR2 as FQNEAQ (reference sequence). The CDR3 spans 14 residues. The CDR3 bases are TGTGCCAGCAGCGGTGCTTTGTGGGGCTACGAGCAGTACTTC. Amino acids: CASSGALWGYEQYF.

The sample holds a few counts of this clonotype. J is TRBJ1-4 and V is TRBV14; D not resolved. The germline V and J ends were trimmed by 1 base and 1 base, with 7 bases remaining between them. The CDR3 runs 15 residues. From germline, CDR1 is SGHDN and CDR2 FVKESK. CDR3 region: CASSQASVTNEKLFF. CDR3 bases: TGTGCCAGCAGCCAAGCGAGCGTAACTAATGAAAAACTGTTTTTT. The full variable domain, rest sourced from reference TRBV14 and TRBJ1-4, is EAGVTQFPSHSVIEKGQTVTLRCDPISGHDNLYWYRRVMGKEIKFLLHFVKESKQDESGMPNNRFLAERTGGTYSTLKVQPAELEDSGVYFCASSQASVTNEKLFFGSGTQLSVL.

The J gene is TRBJ1-1, the V gene TRBV7-9; 9 bases fit TRBD1. The CDR3 consists of 15 residues. The trim removed 4 bases at V and 6 bases at J, leaving 9 bases unmatched. Germline V gene sequence: CDR1 SEHNR, CDR2 FQNEAQ (reference sequence). The CDR3 protein is CASSSGTGSPPEAFF. The CDR3 region has the DNA TGTGCCAGCAGCTCCGGGACAGGGAGCCCTCCTGAAGCTTTCTTT.

The V call is TRBV7-2, the J call TRBJ2-7, with D possibly being TRBD1 (5 bases). The ends were cut back, 5 bases at V and 2 bases at J, with 16 bases in the middle. The CDR3 spans 15 residues. Germline CDR1 reads SGHTA; CDR2 reads FQGNSA. CDR3 nucleotides: TGTGCCAGCAGCAAGCAGGACACGGCCCCCTACGAGCAGTACTTC. This sequence encodes CASSKQDTAPYEQYF. Full variable domain (remainder filled in from reference TRBV7-2 and TRBJ2-7): GAGVSQSPSNKVTEKGKDVELRCDPISGHTALYWYRQSLGQGLEFLIYFQGNSAPDKSGLPSDRFSAERTGGSVSTLTIQRTQQEDSAVYLCASSKQDTAPYEQYFGPGTRLTVT.

This clonotype was detected only a few times. This chain links TRBV20-1 with TRBJ2-5; 9 positions match TRBD2. The germline V gene encodes CDR1 DFQATT and CDR2 SNEGSKA (reference sequence). This CDR3 contains 14 residues. The V gene end was trimmed by 3 bases and the J gene end by 3 bases; junction bases not matched to a gene: 5. CDR3 coding DNA: TGCAGTGCTAGTGTAGCGGGAGCCAAAGAGACCCAGTACTTC. This encodes CSASVAGAKETQYF.

There are a few counts of this clonotype. The chain joins TRBV4-3 to TRBJ2-7; a weak D match, TRBD1 (5 bases). CDR1 is LGHNA, CDR2 YSLEER, per germline. V lost 4 bases to trimming and J lost 3 bases, with 16 bases between them. CDR3 length: 15 residues. CDR3 coding DNA: TGCGCCAGCAGCCTCACAGTCAGGGCAGTCTACGAGCAGTACTTC. It specifies CASSLTVRAVYEQYF.